The present T cell receptor (beta chain) was sequenced within a study of cytomegalovirus exposure and HLA in healthy donors. This clone was observed a single time. The assay was immunoSEQ multiplex PCR, and TCRdb's table has in-frame clones only and misses some. The top ten hold roughly a tenth of the sample, which has 150,000 to 200,000 clones, almost 85% seen once. The CDR3 is 14 amino acids. In germline, CDR1 is MDHEN, CDR2 SYDVKM. The V end was cut by 5 bases, the J end by 3 bases, with 13 bases between. What was sequenced was PBMCs. This receptor was identified in a young man in good health and CMV-seropositive. The chain links TRBV28 to TRBJ1-2; D might be TRBD1 (5 bases). This chain's CDR3 is CASSLNDRYYGYTF. The CDR3, as DNA: TGTGCCAGCAGTCTTAACGACAGATACTATGGCTACACCTTC.